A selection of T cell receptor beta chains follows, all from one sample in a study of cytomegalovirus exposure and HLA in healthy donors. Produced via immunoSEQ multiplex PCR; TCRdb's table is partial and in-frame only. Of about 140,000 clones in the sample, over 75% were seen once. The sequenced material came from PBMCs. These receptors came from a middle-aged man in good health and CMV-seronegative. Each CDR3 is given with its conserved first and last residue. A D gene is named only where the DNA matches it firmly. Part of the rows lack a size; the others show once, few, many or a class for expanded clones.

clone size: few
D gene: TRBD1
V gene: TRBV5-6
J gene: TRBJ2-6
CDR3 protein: CASSPGQGGANVLTF
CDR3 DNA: TGTGCCAGCAGCCCCGGACAGGGGGGGGCCAACGTCCTGACTTTC

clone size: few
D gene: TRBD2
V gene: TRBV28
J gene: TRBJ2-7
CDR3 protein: CASSSGTSGGVEQYF
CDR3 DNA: TGTGCCAGCAGTTCAGGGACTAGCGGGGGTGTCGAGCAGTACTTC

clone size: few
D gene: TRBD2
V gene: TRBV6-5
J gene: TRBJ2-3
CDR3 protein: CASKSGTSTDTQYF
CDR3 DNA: TGTGCCAGCAAAAGCGGGACTAGCACAGATACGCAGTATTTT

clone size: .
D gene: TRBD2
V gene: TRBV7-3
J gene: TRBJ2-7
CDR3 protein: CASSPNGGAGYEQYF
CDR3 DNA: TGTGCCAGCAGCCCCAACGGGGGGGCCGGGTACGAGCAGTACTTC

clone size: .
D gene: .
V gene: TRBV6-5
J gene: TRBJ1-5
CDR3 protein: CASSYSGGNQPQHF
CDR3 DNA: TGTGCCAGCAGTTATTCGGGGGGCAACCAGCCCCAGCATTTT

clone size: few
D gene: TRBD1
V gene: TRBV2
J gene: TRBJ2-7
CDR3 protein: CASSGGTAPYEQYF
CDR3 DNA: TGTGCCAGCAGTGGGGGGACAGCCCCCTACGAGCAGTACTTC

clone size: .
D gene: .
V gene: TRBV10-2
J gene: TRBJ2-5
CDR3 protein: CASSARSWPQETQYF
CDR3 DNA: TGCGCCAGCAGTGCTAGGAGCTGGCCACAAGAGACCCAGTACTTC

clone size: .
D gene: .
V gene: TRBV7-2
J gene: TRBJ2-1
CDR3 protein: CASSLEWGSYNEQFF
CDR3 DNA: TGTGCCAGCAGCTTGGAGTGGGGCTCGTACAATGAGCAGTTCTTC

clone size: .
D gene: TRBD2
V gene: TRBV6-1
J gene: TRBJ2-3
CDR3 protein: CASSGSLTSGGPGGTQYF
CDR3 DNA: TGTGCCAGCAGTGGCTCCTTGACTAGCGGGGGGCCGGGGGGTACGCAGTATTTT

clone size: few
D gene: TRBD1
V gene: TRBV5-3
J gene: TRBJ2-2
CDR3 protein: CARSLEDRGRTGELFF
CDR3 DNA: TGTGCCAGAAGCTTGGAGGACAGGGGGCGCACCGGGGAGCTGTTTTTT

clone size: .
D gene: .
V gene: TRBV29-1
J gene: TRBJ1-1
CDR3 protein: CSVEIVRNTEAFF
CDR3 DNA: TGCAGCGTTGAGATTGTGCGGAACACTGAAGCTTTCTTT

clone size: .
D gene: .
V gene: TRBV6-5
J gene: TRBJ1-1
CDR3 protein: CASSSGQNTEAFF
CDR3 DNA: TGTGCCAGCAGTTCCGGACAGAACACTGAAGCTTTCTTT

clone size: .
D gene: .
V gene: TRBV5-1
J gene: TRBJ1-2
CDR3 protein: CASSHTRDGYTF
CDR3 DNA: TGCGCCAGCAGCCACACCAGGGATGGCTACACCTTC

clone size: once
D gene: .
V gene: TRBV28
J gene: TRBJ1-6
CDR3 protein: CASSRVDLNSPLHF
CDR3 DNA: TGTGCCAGCAGTCGGGTCGACCTCAATTCACCCCTCCACTTT

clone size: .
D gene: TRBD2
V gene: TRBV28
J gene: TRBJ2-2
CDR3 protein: CASSFPLAGDTGELFF
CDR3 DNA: TGTGCCAGCAGTTTCCCCTTAGCGGGAGACACCGGGGAGCTGTTTTTT

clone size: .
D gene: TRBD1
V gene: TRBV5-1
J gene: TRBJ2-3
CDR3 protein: CASSLPSGQGADTQYF
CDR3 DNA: TGCGCCAGCAGCTTACCATCGGGACAGGGGGCAGATACGCAGTATTTT

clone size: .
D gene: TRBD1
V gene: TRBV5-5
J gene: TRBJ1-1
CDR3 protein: CASSWGTGGGTEAFF
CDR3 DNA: TGTGCCAGCAGCTGGGGGACAGGGGGTGGCACTGAAGCTTTCTTT

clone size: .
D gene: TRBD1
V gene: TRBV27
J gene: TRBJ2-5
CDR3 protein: CASKRDRNQETQYF
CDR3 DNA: TGTGCCAGCAAACGGGACAGAAACCAAGAGACCCAGTACTTC

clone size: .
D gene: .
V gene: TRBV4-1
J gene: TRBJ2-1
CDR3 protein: CASSQGTAALYNEQFF
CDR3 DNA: TGCGCCAGCAGCCAGGGTACAGCGGCCCTGTACAATGAGCAGTTCTTC

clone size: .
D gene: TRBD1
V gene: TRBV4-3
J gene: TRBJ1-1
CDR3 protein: CASSQKIGAGGFTEAFF
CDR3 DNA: TGCGCCAGCAGCCAAAAAATTGGGGCAGGGGGGTTTACTGAAGCTTTCTTT

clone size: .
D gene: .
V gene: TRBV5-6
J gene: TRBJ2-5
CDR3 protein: CASSPGLYQETQYF
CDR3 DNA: TGTGCCAGCAGCCCCGGACTATACCAAGAGACCCAGTACTTC

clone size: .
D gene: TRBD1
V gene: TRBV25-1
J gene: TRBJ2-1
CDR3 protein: CASSSPGQGANEQFF
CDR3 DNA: TGTGCCAGCAGTAGCCCGGGACAGGGGGCTAATGAGCAGTTCTTC

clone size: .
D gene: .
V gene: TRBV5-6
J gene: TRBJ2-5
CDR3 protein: CASSRRQTETQYF
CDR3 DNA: TGTGCCAGCAGCCGCAGACAGACGGAGACCCAGTACTTC

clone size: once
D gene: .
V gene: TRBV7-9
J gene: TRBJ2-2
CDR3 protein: CASSLAQANTGELFF
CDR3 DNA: TGTGCCAGCAGCTTAGCCCAGGCGAACACCGGGGAGCTGTTTTTT

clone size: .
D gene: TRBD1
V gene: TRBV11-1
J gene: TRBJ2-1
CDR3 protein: CASSPDRGVHNEQFF
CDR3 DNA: TGTGCCAGCAGCCCTGACAGGGGGGTACACAATGAGCAGTTCTTC

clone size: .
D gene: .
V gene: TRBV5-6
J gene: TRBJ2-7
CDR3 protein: CASSLTGFEQYF
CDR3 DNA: TGTGCCAGCAGCTTGACGGGGTTCGAGCAGTACTTC

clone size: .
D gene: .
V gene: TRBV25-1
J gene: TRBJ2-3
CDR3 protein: CASSAGPQYF
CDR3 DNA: TGTGCCAGCAGTGCGGGTCCGCAGTATTTT

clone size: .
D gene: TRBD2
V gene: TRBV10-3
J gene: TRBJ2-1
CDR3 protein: CAISEGLASYNEQFF
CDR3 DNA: TGTGCCATCAGTGAGGGACTAGCTTCCTACAATGAGCAGTTCTTC

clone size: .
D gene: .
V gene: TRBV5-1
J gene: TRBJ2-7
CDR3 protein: CASSLDMPVAEQYF
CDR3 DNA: TGCGCCAGCAGCTTGGATATGCCTGTGGCCGAGCAGTACTTC

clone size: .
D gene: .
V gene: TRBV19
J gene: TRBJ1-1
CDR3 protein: CASSIGQMNTEAFF
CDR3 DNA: TGTGCCAGTAGTATAGGACAGATGAACACTGAAGCTTTCTTT

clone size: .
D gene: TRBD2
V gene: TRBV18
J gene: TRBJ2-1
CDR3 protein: CASSPPGVAGSSYNEQFF
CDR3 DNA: TGTGCCAGCTCACCTCCGGGCGTAGCGGGAAGCTCCTACAATGAGCAGTTCTTC

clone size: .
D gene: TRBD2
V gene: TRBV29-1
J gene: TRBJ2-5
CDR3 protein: CSVEPRASGRQYQETQYF
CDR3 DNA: TGCAGCGTTGAACCCCGGGCTAGCGGGAGGCAATACCAAGAGACCCAGTACTTC

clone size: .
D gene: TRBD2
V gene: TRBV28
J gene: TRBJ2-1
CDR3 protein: CASSLQPSGLAGDEQFF
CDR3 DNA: TGTGCCAGCAGTTTACAGCCTTCGGGACTAGCGGGAGATGAGCAGTTCTTC

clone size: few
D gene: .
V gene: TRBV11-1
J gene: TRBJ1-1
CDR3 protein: CASSPGNTEAFF
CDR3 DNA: TGTGCCAGCAGCCCAGGGAACACTGAAGCTTTCTTT

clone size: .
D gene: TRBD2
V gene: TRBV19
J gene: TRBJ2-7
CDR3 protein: CASSIRTSGPYEQYF
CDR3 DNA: TGTGCCAGTAGTATTCGTACTAGCGGGCCCTACGAGCAGTACTTC

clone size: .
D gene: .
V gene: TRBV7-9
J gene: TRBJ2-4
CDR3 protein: CASSSVAGRIQYF
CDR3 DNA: TGTGCCAGCAGCTCTGTGGCAGGGAGGATTCAGTACTTC

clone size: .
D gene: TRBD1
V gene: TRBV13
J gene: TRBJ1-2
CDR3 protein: CASSSDRVIYGYTF
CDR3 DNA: TGTGCCAGCAGCAGCGACAGGGTTATCTATGGCTACACCTTC

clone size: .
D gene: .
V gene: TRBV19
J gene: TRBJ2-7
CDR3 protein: CASSILPGSTYEQYF
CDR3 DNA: TGTGCCAGTAGTATCCTCCCGGGATCTACCTACGAGCAGTACTTC

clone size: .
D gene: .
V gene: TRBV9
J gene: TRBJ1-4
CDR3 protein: CASSVGKGATNEKLFF
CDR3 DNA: TGTGCCAGCAGCGTAGGAAAGGGGGCAACTAATGAAAAACTGTTTTTT

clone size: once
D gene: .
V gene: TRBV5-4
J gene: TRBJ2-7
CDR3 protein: CASSLSRFPYEQYF
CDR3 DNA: TGTGCCAGCAGCCTGAGCAGGTTCCCCTACGAGCAGTACTTC

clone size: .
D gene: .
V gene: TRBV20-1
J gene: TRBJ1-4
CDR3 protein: CSARDSEKLFF
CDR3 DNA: TGCAGTGCTAGAGATAGTGAAAAACTGTTTTTT

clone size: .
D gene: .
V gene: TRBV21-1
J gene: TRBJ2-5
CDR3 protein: CALWTSGGSPGETQYF
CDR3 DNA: TGTGCCCTTTGGACTAGCGGGGGTAGCCCAGGAGAGACCCAGTACTTC

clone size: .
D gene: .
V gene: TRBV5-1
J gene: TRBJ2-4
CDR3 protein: CASSGDSGTHDF
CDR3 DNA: TGCGCCAGCAGCGGAGATTCCGGGACACACGACTTC

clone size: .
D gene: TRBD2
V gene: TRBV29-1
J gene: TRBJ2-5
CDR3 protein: CSVGGQGGETQYF
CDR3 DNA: TGCAGCGTTGGAGGGCAGGGAGGGGAGACCCAGTACTTC

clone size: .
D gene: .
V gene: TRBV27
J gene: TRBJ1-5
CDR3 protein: CASSSLFQGGSQPQHF
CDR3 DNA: TGTGCCAGCAGTTCTCTATTTCAGGGAGGTAGTCAGCCCCAGCATTTT

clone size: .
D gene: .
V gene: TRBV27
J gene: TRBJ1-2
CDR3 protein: CASSFQGSHGYTF
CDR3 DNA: TGTGCCAGCAGTTTCCAGGGGAGCCATGGCTACACCTTC

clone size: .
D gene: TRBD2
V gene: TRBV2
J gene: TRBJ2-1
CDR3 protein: CASSELGMGSGTSWYNEQFF
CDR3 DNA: TGTGCCAGCAGTGAACTGGGGATGGGTAGCGGGACGTCTTGGTACAATGAGCAGTTCTTC

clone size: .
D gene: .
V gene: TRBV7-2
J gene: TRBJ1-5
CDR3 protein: CASSLFAGPMASNQPQHF
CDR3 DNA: TGTGCCAGCAGCTTATTTGCAGGGCCGATGGCTAGCAATCAGCCCCAGCATTTT

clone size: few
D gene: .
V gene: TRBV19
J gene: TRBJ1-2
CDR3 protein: CASSKNGQMVNYGYTF
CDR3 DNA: TGTGCCAGTAGTAAGAATGGACAGATGGTAAACTATGGCTACACCTTC